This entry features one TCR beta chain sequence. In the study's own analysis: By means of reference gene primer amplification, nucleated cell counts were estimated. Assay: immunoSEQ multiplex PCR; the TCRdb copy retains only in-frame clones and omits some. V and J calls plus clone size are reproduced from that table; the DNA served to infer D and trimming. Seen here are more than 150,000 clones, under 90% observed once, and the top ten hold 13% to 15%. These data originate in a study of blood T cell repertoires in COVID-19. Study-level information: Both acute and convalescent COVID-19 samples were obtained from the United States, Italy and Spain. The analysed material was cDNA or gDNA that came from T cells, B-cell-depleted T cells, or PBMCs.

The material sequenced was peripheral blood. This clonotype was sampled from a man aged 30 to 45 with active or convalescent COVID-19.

The CDR3 coding sequence is TGCGCCAGCAGCCAAGCATTAGGAGCCCTATGGGACGAGCAGTACTTC. Its protein is CASSQALGALWDEQYF. This chain joins TRBV4-3 and TRBJ2-7; D call uncertain. Trimming took off 1 base at V and 5 bases at J, with 18 bases between the two ends. CDR3 length: 16 amino acids. Per germline, CDR1 LGHNA and CDR2 YSLEER.